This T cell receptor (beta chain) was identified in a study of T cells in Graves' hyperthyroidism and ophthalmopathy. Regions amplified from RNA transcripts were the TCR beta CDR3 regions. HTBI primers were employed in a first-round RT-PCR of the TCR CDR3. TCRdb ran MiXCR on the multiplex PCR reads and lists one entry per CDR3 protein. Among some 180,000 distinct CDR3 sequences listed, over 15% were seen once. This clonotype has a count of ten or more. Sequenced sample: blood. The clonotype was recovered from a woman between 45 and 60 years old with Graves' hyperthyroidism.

Here the CDR3 reads CAISEGQGGDTQYF. The CDR3 nucleotides read TGTGCCATCAGTGAGGGACAGGGGGGGGATACGCAGTATTTT. The chain recombines TRBV10-3 with TRBJ2-3; 10 nucleotides match TRBD1. The CDR3 has 14 amino acids. Germline loops: CDR1 ENHRY, CDR2 SYGVKD. J lost 6 bases, V lost 2 bases, and 2 bases had no gene match.